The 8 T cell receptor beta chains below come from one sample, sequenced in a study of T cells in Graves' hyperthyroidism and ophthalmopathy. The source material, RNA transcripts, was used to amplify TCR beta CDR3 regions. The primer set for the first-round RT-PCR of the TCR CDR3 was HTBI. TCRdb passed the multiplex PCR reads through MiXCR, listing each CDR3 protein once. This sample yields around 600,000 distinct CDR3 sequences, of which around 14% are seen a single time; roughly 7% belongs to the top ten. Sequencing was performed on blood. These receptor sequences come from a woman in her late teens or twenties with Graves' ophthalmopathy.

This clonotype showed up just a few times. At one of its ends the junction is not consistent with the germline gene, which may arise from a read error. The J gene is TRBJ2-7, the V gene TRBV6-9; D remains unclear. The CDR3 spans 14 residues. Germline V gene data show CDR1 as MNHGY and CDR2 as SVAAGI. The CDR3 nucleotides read TGTGCCAGCAGTTACAGAAGCACGTCCTACGAGCAGTGCTTC. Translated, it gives CASSYRSTSYEQCF.

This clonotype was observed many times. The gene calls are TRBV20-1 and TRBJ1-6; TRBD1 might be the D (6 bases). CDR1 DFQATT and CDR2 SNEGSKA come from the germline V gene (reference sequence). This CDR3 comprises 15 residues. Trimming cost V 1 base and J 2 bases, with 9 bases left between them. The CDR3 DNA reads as TGCAGTGCTAGAGGACAGGCGCCCTATAATTCACCCCTCCACTTT. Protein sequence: CSARGQAPYNSPLHF.

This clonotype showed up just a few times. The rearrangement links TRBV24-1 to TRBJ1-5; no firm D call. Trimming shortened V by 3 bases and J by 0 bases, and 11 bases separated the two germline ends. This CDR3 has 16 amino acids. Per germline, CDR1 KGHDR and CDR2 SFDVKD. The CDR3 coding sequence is TGTGCCACCAGTGATCGAACCCGACATAGCAATCAGCCCCAGCATTTT. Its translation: CATSDRTRHSNQPQHF.

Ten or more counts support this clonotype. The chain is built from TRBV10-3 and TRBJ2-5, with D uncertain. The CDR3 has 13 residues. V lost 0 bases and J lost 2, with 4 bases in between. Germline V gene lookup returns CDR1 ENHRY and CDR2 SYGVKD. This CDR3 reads CAISESRQETQYF. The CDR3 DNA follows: TGTGCCATCAGTGAGTCGAGGCAAGAGACCCAGTACTTC.

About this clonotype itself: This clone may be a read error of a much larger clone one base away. CDR3 coding DNA: TGTGCCGGCAGTCAGGGACAGCCTCGCGCTGAAGCTTTCTTT. This gives the protein CAGSQGQPRAEAFF. The chain recombines TRBV3-1 with TRBJ1-1; 7 bases agree with TRBD1. The CDR3 is 14 residues long. Germline-derived CDR1 and CDR2 are LGHDT and YNNKEL (reference sequence).

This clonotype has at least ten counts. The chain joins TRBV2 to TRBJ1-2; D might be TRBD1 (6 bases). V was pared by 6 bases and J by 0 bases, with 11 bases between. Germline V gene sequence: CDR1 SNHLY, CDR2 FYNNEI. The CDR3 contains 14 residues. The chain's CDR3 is CASRPRDTNYGYTF. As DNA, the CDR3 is TGTGCCAGCAGACCCCGGGACACTAACTATGGCTACACCTTC.

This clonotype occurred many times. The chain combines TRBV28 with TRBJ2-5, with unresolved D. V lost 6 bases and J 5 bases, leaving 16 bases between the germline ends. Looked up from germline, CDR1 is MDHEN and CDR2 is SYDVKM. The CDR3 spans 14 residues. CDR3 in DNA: TGTGCCAGCAGCCCTATAGAGCTTCGGGAGACCCAGTACTTC. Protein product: CASSPIELRETQYF.

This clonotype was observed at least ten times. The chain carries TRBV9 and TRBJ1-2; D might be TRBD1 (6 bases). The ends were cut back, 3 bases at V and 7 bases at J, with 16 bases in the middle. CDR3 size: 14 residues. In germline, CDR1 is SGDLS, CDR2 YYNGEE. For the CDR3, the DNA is TGTGCCAGCAGCGAGGGGAATACAGGGTCTGGCTACACCTTC. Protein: CASSEGNTGSGYTF.